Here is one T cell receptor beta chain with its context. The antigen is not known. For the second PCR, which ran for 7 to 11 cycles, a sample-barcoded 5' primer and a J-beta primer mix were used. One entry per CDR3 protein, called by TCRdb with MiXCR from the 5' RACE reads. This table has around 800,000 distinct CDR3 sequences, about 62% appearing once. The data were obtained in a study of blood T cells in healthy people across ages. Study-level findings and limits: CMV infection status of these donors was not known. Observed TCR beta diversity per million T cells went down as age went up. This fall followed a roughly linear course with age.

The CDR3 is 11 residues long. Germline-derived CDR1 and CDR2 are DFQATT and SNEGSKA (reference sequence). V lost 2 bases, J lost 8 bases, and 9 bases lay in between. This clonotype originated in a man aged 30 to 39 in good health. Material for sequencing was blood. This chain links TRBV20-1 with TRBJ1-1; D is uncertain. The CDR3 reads CSARNLTEAFF. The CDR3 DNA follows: TGCAGTGCTAGAAATTTAACAGAAGCTTTCTTT.